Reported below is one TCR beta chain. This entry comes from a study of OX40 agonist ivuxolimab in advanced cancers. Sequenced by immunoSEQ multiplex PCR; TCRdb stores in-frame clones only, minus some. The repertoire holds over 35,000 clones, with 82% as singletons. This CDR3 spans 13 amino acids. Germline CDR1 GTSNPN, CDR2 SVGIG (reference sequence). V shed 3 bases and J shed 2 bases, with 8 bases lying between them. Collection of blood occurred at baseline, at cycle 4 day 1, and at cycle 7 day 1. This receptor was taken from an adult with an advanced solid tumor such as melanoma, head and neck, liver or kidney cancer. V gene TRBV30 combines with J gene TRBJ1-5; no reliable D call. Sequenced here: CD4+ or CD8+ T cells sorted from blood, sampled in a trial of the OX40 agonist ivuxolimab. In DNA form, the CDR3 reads TGTGCCTGGAGCGACGGAGGCAATCAGCCCCAGCATTTT. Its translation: CAWSDGGNQPQHF.